The rows below give T cell receptor beta chains drawn from one sample of a study of T cells in narcolepsy. Sequencing was performed with immunoSEQ multiplex PCR; in TCRdb, only in-frame clones are kept and a portion is missing. The sample yields about 25,000 clones, just under 85% seen once. Sample: CD45RA- memory CD4+ T cells from PBMCs. The receptors derive from a human donor with narcolepsy. CDR3s include the opening cysteine and the closing phenylalanine or tryptophan. The order of the fields is V gene, clone size, D gene, J gene, CDR3 protein, CDR3 DNA. The D gene is left open where the match is weak. A clone size is listed for some rows: how often the clone was seen (once, few, many), or a class if it is expanded.

v_call: TRBV6-1; clone_size: few; d_call: -; j_call: TRBJ2-7; cdr3_aa: CASSDAPGGTYEQYF; cdr3_nt: TGTGCCAGCAGTGACGCCCCTGGCGGAACCTACGAGCAGTACTTC
v_call: TRBV15; clone_size: few; d_call: -; j_call: TRBJ1-2; cdr3_aa: CATSRVSRVDGYTF; cdr3_nt: TGTGCCACCAGCAGAGTTTCCCGGGTGGATGGCTACACCTTC
v_call: TRBV11-2; clone_size: -; d_call: TRBD2; j_call: TRBJ2-7; cdr3_aa: CASSPVAGEQYF; cdr3_nt: TGTGCCAGCAGCCCTGTAGCGGGCGAGCAGTACTTC
v_call: TRBV6-5; clone_size: -; d_call: -; j_call: TRBJ1-1; cdr3_aa: CATSGRNTEAFF; cdr3_nt: TGTGCCACCTCGGGGAGGAACACTGAAGCTTTCTTT
v_call: TRBV4-1; clone_size: once; d_call: TRBD2; j_call: TRBJ2-1; cdr3_aa: CASSQDNAGGPGEQFF; cdr3_nt: TGCGCCAGCAGCCAAGACAACGCGGGAGGGCCCGGTGAGCAGTTCTTC
v_call: TRBV30; clone_size: -; d_call: -; j_call: TRBJ1-2; cdr3_aa: CARRAGGYTF; cdr3_nt: TGTGCCCGGCGGGCGGGCGGCTACACCTTC
v_call: TRBV5-6; clone_size: -; d_call: -; j_call: TRBJ2-3; cdr3_aa: CASSHDSRTDTQYF; cdr3_nt: TGTGCCAGCAGCCACGACAGTCGCACAGATACGCAGTATTTT
v_call: TRBV2; clone_size: -; d_call: -; j_call: TRBJ2-1; cdr3_aa: CASLSLNNEQFF; cdr3_nt: TGTGCCAGCCTGTCCCTGAACAATGAGCAGTTCTTC
v_call: TRBV5-1; clone_size: -; d_call: -; j_call: TRBJ2-3; cdr3_aa: CASSSSGLRGLRTDTQYF; cdr3_nt: TGCGCCAGCAGCTCCTCGGGACTTAGGGGTCTCCGCACAGATACGCAGTATTTT
v_call: TRBV7-7; clone_size: -; d_call: TRBD1; j_call: TRBJ2-3; cdr3_aa: CASSLARGTGFSDTQYF; cdr3_nt: TGTGCTAGCAGCTTAGCCCGGGGGACAGGGTTCTCAGATACGCAGTATTTT
v_call: TRBV2; clone_size: -; d_call: -; j_call: TRBJ1-6; cdr3_aa: CASSERTARLGSPLHF; cdr3_nt: TGTGCCAGCAGTGAAAGGACAGCCCGGTTGGGTTCACCCCTCCACTTT
v_call: TRBV5-8; clone_size: once; d_call: -; j_call: TRBJ1-5; cdr3_aa: CASSLGSIREGSQPQHF; cdr3_nt: TGTGCCAGCAGCTTGGGAAGTATTAGAGAGGGAAGTCAGCCCCAGCATTTT
v_call: TRBV29-1; clone_size: -; d_call: -; j_call: TRBJ2-1; cdr3_aa: CSVRRTSYNEQFF; cdr3_nt: TGCAGCGTTAGAAGAACCTCCTACAATGAGCAGTTCTTC
v_call: TRBV7-6; clone_size: once; d_call: -; j_call: TRBJ2-7; cdr3_aa: CASSLGSPGVSPYEQYF; cdr3_nt: TGTGCCAGCAGCTTAGGATCCCCCGGCGTTAGCCCCTACGAGCAGTACTTC
v_call: TRBV5-1; clone_size: -; d_call: -; j_call: TRBJ2-3; cdr3_aa: CASSSFTSTDTQYF; cdr3_nt: TGCGCCAGCAGCTCCTTTACTAGCACAGATACGCAGTATTTT
v_call: TRBV30; clone_size: -; d_call: TRBD1; j_call: TRBJ2-1; cdr3_aa: CAWSGTGANEQFF; cdr3_nt: TGTGCCTGGAGCGGGACAGGGGCCAATGAGCAGTTCTTC